This TCR beta chain came from a study of CD8+CD57+ T cells in acquired aplastic anemia. The template used for profiling TCR beta VDJ and CDR3 was genomic DNA. TCRdb itself ran the reads through MiXCR, one entry per CDR3 protein. The repertoire holds approximately 150,000 distinct CDR3 sequences, about two thirds seen once, with 40% to 55% in the top ten. An expansion of CD8+CD57+ cells by flow cytometry had been shown in patients chosen for sequencing. No patient had been given any therapy when blood was sampled. The CDR3 length is 16 residues. Germline loops: CDR1 SGDLS, CDR2 YYNGEE. Germline trimming cut 1 base from V and 2 bases from J; bases unmatched to any gene: 4. This clonotype appeared a few times.

This receptor was taken from a human donor with aplastic anemia. Material: sorted CD4+, CD8+, or CD8+CD57+ T cells (not recorded which) from PBMCs. The chain combines TRBV9 with TRBJ2-3; TRBD2 matches 10 bases. CDR3 in DNA: TGTGCCAGCAGCGTAAGTAGCGGGGGGCTCACAGATACGCAGTATTTT. Translating gives CASSVSSGGLTDTQYF. Full variable domain (missing parts from reference TRBV9 and TRBJ2-3): DSGVTQTPKHLITATGQRVTLRCSPRSGDLSVYWYQQSLDQGLQFLIQYYNGEERAKGNILERFSAQQFPDLHSELNLSSLELGDSALYFCASSVSSGGLTDTQYFGPGTRLTVL.